This T cell receptor beta chain was captured in a study of shared T cell receptors in the human thymus. This CDR3 region has 19 residues. After removal of 3 bases from V and 4 bases from J, the junction contained 9 bases not matched to a gene. Per the germline V gene, CDR1 is MGHRA and CDR2 is YSYEKL. Data came from immunoSEQ multiplex PCR; TCRdb stores just in-frame clones and leaves some out. The profile covers 720,000 or so clones, with 70% to 90% appearing a single time and 0.0095% to 0.013% taken by the ten largest. These data were also reused for a study on human thymus T cells. This second report adds: Resections from corrective heart surgery supplied the thymus tissue. There were highly overlapping thymic repertoires among unrelated individuals, as related research reported.

Input material: thymocytes. This clonotype was obtained from a girl in the first two years of life with a congenital heart defect. V and J are TRBV4-1 and TRBJ2-2; 15 bases map to TRBD2. CDR3 in amino acids: CASSHGTGTSGGTTGELFF. Written as DNA, the CDR3 is TGCGCCAGCAGCCATGGAACCGGGACTAGCGGGGGGACCACCGGGGAGCTGTTTTTT.